This T cell receptor (beta chain) was sequenced during a study of somatic mutations in cytotoxic T cells in rheumatoid arthritis. About the study: T-cell populations stained with V beta antibodies were in some cases flow-sorted at nearly 100% purity, including V beta1+ cells that were sequenced for TCRB. Study-level points and caveats: Slight underrepresentation of TRBV07 in rheumatoid arthritis patients was not adjusted for multiple comparisons. Clonality of CD8+ cells rose with age in rheumatoid arthritis patients but not healthy controls.

On this clone: Its antigen remains unidentified.

Profiled with immunoSEQ multiplex PCR; TCRdb holds only in-frame clones, not every one. This sample has approximately 9,800 clones, with about 81% found just once. The CDR3 length is 15 residues. Looked up from germline, CDR1 is WNHNN and CDR2 is SYGVQD (reference sequence). V was pared by 4 bases and J by 3 bases, with 6 bases of the junction left unmatched. Positive selection using magnetic beads isolated the CD4+ and CD8+ cells (purity was checked by flow cytometry). Sequenced: CD8+ T cells sorted from blood. V is TRBV10-1 and J is TRBJ2-7; 10 bases map to TRBD1. This clonotype was obtained from a woman aged 45-65 years in good health. The CDR3 is CASSARTGGNYEQYF. The CDR3, as DNA: TGCGCCAGCAGTGCGCGGACAGGGGGTAACTACGAGCAGTACTTC.